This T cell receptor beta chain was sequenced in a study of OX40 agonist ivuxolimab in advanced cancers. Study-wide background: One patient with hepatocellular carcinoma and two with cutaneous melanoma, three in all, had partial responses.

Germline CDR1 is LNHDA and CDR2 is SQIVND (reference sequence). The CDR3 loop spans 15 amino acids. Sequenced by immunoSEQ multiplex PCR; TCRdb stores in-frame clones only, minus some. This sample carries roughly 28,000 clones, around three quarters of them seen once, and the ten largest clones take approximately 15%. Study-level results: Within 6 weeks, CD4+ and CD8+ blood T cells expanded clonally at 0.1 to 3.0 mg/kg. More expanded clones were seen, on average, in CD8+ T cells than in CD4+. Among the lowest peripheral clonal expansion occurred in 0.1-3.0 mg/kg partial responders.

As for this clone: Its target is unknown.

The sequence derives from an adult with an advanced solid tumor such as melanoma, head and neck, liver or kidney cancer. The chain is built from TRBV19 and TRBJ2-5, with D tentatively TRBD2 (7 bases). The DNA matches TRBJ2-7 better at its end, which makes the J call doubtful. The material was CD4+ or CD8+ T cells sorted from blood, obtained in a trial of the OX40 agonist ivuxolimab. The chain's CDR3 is CASKVGGQTSYEQYF. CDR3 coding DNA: TGTGCCAGTAAGGTGGGGGGGCAGACAAGCTACGAGCAGTACTTC.